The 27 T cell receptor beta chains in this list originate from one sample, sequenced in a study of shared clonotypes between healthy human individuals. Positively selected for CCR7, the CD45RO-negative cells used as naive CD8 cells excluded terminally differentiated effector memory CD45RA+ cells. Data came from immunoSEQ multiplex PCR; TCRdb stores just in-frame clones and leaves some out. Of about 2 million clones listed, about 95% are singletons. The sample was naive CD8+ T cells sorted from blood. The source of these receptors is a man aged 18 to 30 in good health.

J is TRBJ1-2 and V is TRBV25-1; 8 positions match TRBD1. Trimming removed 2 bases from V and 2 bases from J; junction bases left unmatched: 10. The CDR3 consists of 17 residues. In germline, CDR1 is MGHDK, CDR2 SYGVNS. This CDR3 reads CASSENDRGILNYGYTF. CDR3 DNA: TGTGCCAGCAGTGAAAATGACAGGGGCATTTTGAACTATGGCTACACCTTC.

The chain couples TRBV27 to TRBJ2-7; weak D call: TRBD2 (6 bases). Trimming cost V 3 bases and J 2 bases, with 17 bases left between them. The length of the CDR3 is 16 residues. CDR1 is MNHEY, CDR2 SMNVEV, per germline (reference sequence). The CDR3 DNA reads TGTGCCAGCAGTTTTTCCCTGGGGGAGGAGACCTACGAGCAGTACTTC. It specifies CASSFSLGEETYEQYF.

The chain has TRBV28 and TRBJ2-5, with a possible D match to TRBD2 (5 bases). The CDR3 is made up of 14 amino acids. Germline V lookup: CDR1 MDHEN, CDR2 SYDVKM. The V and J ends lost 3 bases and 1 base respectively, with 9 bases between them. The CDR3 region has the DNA TGTGCCAGCAGTTTTCGAGGACTCCAAGAGACCCAGTACTTC. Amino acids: CASSFRGLQETQYF.

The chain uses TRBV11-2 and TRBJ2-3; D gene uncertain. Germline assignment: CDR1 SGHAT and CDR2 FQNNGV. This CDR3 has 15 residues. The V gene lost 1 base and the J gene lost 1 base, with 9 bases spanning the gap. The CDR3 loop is CASSLVPDGTDTQYF. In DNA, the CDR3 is TGTGCCAGCAGCTTAGTCCCAGACGGCACAGATACGCAGTATTTT. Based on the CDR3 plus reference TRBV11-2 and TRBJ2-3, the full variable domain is EAGVAQSPRYKIIEKRQSVAFWCNPISGHATLYWYQQILGQGPKLLIQFQNNGVVDDSQLPKDRFSAERLKGVDSTLKIQPAKLEDSAVYLCASSLVPDGTDTQYFGPGTRLTVL.

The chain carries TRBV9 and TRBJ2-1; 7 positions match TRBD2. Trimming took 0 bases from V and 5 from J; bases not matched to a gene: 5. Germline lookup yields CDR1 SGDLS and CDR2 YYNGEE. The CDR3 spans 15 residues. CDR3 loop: CASSVVSSGHNEQFF. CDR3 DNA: TGTGCCAGCAGCGTAGTGTCTAGCGGCCACAATGAGCAGTTCTTC.

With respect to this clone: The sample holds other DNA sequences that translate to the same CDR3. DNA for the CDR3: TGTGCCAGCAGCTTGGGCGATCTGTACGAGCAGTACTTC. Protein sequence: CASSLGDLYEQYF. V and J are TRBV5-6 and TRBJ2-7; D is uncertain. CDR1 is SGHDT, CDR2 YYEEEE, per germline. The V and J ends lost 0 bases and 4 bases respectively, with 8 bases between them. The CDR3 is made up of 13 amino acids.

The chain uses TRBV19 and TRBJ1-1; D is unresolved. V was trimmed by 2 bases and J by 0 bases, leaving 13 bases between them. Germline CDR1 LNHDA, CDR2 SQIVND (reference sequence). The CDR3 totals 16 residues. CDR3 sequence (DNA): TGTGCCAGTAGTATAAGGGCAGAGATCATGAACACTGAAGCTTTCTTT. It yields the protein CASSIRAEIMNTEAFF. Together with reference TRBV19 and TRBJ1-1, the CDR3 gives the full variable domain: DGGITQSPKYLFRKEGQNVTLSCEQNLNHDAMYWYRQDPGQGLRLIYYSQIVNDFQKGDIAEGYSVSREKKESFPLTVTSAQKNPTAFYLCASSIRAEIMNTEAFFGQGTRLTVV.

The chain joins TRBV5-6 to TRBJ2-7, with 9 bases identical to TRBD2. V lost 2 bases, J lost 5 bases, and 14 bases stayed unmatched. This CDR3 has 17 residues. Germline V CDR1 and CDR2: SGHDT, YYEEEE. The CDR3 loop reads CASSLAPRREGPHEQYF. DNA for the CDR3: TGTGCCAGCAGCTTAGCCCCTCGGCGGGAGGGCCCCCACGAGCAGTACTTC. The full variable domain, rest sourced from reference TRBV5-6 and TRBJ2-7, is DAGVTQSPTHLIKTRGQQVTLRCSPKSGHDTVSWYQQALGQGPQFIFQYYEEEERQRGNFPDRFSGHQFPNYSSELNVNALLLGDSALYLCASSLAPRREGPHEQYFGPGTRLTVT.

The CDR3 coding sequence is TGTGCCAGCAGCATCGGCAGGGGGCTAAATGAGCAGTTCTTC. Translated: CASSIGRGLNEQFF. The chain couples TRBV13 to TRBJ2-1; 8 bases match TRBD1. With V trimmed by 5 bases and J by 7 bases, 7 bases remained unmatched. The CDR3 length is 14 residues. Germline values: CDR1 PRHDT, CDR2 FYEKMQ (reference sequence). The full variable domain, its missing parts supplied by reference TRBV13 and TRBJ2-1, is AAGVIQSPRHLIKEKRETATLKCYPIPRHDTVYWYQQGPGQDPQFLISFYEKMQSDKGSIPDRFSAQQFSDYHSELNMSSLELGDSALYFCASSIGRGLNEQFFGPGTRLTVL.

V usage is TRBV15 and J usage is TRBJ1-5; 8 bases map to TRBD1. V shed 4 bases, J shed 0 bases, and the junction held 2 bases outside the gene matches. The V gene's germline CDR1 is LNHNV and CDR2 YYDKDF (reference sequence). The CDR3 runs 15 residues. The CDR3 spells CATSKDRGSNQPQHF. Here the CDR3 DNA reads TGTGCCACCAGCAAAGACAGGGGTAGCAATCAGCCCCAGCATTTT.

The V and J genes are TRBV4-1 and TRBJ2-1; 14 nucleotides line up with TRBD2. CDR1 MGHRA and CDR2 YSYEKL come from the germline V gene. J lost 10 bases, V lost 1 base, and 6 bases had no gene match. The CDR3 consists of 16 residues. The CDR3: CASSQAGTSGSGEQFF. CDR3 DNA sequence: TGCGCCAGCAGCCAAGCCGGGACTAGCGGGAGTGGGGAGCAGTTCTTC.

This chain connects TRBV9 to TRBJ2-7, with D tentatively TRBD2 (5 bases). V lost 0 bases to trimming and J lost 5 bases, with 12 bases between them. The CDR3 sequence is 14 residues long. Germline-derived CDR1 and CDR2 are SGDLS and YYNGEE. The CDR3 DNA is TGTGCCAGCAGCGTAGCGGGGTATGTCGACGAGCAGTACTTC. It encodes CASSVAGYVDEQYF.

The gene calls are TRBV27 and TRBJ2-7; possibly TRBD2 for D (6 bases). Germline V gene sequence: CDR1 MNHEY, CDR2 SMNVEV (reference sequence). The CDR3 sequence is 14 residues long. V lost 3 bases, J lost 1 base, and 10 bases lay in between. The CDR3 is CASSFAGNSYEQYF. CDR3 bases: TGTGCCAGCAGTTTTGCGGGAAATTCCTACGAGCAGTACTTC.

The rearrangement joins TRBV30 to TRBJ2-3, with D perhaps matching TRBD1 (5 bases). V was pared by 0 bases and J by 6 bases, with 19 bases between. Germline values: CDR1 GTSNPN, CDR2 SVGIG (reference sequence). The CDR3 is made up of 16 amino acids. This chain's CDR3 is CAWSVQAGPPWDTQYF. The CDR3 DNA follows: TGTGCCTGGAGTGTACAGGCAGGGCCCCCTTGGGATACGCAGTATTTT.

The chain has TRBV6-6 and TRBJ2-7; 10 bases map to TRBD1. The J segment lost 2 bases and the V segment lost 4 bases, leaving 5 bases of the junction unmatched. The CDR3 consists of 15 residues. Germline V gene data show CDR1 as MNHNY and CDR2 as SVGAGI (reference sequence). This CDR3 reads CASSSPGQGTYEQYF. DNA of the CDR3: TGTGCCAGCAGTTCACCGGGACAGGGGACCTACGAGCAGTACTTC.

CDR3 nucleotides: TGTGCCAGCAGTGACGAAGCGGGCATGAACACCGGGGAGCTGTTTTTT. It translates to CASSDEAGMNTGELFF. The chain has TRBV6-4 and TRBJ2-2, with a weak D call TRBD2 (6 bases). Germline V gene lookup returns CDR1 MRHNA and CDR2 SNTAGT. The CDR3 spans 16 residues. The germline V and J ends were trimmed by 2 bases and 1 base, with 11 bases remaining between them.

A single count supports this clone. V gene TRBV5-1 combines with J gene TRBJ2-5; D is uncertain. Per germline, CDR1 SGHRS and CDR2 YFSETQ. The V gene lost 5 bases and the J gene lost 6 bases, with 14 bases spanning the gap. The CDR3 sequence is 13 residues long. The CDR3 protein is CASRLTEAQTQYF. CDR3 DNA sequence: TGCGCCAGCAGATTGACTGAGGCACAGACCCAGTACTTC.

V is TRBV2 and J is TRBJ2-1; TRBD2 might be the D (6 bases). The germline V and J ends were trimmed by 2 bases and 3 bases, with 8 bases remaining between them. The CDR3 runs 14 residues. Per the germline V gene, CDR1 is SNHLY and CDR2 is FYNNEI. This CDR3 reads CASSEMEGYNEQFF. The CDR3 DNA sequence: TGTGCCAGCAGTGAAATGGAGGGCTACAATGAGCAGTTCTTC.

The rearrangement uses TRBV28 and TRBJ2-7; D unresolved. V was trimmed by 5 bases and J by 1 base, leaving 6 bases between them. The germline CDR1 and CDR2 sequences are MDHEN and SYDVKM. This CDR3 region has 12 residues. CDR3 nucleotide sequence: TGTGCCAGCAGTGCCCAGTCCTACGAGCAGTACTTC. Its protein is CASSAQSYEQYF.

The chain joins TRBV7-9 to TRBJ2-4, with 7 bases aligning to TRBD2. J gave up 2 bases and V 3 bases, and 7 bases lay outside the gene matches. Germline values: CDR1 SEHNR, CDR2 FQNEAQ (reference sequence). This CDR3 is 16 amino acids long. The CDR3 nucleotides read TGTGCCAGCAGCTTGGCTGCGGGAGTGTCCAAAAACATTCAGTACTTC. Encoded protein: CASSLAAGVSKNIQYF.

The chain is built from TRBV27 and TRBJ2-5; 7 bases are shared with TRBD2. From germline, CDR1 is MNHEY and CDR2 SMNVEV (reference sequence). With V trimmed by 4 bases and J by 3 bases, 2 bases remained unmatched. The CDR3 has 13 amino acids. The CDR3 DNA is TGTGCCAGCAGTTCTCGGGGGGAAGAGACCCAGTACTTC. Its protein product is CASSSRGEETQYF.

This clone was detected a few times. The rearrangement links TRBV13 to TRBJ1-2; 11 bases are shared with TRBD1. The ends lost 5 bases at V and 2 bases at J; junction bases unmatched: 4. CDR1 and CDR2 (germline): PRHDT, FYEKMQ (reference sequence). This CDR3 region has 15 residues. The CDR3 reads CASSPGQGANYGYTF. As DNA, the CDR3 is TGTGCCAGCAGCCCTGGACAGGGGGCCAACTATGGCTACACCTTC. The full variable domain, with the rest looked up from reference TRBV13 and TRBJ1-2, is AAGVIQSPRHLIKEKRETATLKCYPIPRHDTVYWYQQGPGQDPQFLISFYEKMQSDKGSIPDRFSAQQFSDYHSELNMSSLELGDSALYFCASSPGQGANYGYTFGSGTRLTVV.

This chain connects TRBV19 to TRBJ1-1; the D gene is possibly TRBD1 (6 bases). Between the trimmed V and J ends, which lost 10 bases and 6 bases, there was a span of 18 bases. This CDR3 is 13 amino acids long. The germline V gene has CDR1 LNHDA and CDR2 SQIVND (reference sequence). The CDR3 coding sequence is TGTGCCACCACGGGGGCCTTACTCCCTGAAGCTTTCTTT. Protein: CATTGALLPEAFF.

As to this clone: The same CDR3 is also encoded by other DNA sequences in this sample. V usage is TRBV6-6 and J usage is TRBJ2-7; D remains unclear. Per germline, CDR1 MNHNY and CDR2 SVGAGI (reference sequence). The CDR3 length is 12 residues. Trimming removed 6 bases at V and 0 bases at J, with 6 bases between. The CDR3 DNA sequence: TGTGCCAGCAGCACAAGCTCCTACGAGCAGTACTTC. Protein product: CASSTSSYEQYF.

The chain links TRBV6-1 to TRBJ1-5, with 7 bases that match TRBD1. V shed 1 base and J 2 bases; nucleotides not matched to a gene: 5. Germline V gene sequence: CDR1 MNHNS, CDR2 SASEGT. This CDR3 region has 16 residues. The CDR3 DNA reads TGTGCCAGCAGTGAAGAACCCGGGACAGGCAATCAGCCCCAGCATTTT. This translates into CASSEEPGTGNQPQHF.

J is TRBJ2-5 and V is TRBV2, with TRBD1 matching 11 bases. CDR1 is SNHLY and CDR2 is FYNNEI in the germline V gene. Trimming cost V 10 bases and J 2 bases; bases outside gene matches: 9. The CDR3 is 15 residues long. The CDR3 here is CATVGGTGGQETQYF. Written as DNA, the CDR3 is TGTGCCACCGTTGGGGGGACAGGGGGACAAGAGACCCAGTACTTC.

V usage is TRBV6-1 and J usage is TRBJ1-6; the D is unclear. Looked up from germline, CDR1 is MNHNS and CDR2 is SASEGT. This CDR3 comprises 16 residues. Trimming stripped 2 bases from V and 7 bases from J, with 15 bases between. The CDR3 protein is CASSESAAVMNSPLHF. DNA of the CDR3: TGTGCCAGCAGTGAATCAGCGGCAGTAATGAATTCACCCCTCCACTTT.